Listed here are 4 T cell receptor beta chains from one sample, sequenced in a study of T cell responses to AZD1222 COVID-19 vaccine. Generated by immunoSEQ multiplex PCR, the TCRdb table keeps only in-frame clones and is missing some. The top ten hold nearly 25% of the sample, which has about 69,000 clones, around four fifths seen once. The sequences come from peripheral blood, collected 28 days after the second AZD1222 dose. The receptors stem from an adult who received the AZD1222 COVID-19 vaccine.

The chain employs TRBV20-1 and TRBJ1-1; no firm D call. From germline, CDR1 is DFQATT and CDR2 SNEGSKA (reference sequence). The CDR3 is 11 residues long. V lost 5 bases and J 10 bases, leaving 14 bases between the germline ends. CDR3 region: CSAPIGNGAFF. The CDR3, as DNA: TGCAGTGCTCCCATTGGGAATGGAGCTTTCTTT.

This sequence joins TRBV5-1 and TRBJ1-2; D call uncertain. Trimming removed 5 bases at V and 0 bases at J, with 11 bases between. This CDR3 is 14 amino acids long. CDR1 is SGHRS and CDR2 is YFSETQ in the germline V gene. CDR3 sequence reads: CASRKEPSNYGYTF. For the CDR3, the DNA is TGCGCCAGCAGGAAAGAGCCTTCTAACTATGGCTACACCTTC.

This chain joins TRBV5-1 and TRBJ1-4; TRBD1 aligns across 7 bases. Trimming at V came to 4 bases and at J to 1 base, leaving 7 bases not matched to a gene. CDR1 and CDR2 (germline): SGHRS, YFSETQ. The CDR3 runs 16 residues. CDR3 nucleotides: TGCGCCAGCAGCCTGGGACAGTTATTAACTAATGAAAAACTGTTTTTT. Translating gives CASSLGQLLTNEKLFF. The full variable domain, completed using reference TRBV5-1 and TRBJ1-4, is KAGVTQTPRYLIKTRGQQVTLSCSPISGHRSVSWYQQTPGQGLQFLFEYFSETQRNKGNFPGRFSGRQFSNSRSEMNVSTLELGDSALYLCASSLGQLLTNEKLFFGSGTQLSVL.

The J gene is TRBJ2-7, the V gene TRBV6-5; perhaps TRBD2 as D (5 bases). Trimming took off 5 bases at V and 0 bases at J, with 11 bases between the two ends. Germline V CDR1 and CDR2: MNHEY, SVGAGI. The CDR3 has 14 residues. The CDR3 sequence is CASSLRAGSYEQYF. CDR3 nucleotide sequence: TGTGCCAGCAGTCTGAGGGCCGGCTCCTACGAGCAGTACTTC.